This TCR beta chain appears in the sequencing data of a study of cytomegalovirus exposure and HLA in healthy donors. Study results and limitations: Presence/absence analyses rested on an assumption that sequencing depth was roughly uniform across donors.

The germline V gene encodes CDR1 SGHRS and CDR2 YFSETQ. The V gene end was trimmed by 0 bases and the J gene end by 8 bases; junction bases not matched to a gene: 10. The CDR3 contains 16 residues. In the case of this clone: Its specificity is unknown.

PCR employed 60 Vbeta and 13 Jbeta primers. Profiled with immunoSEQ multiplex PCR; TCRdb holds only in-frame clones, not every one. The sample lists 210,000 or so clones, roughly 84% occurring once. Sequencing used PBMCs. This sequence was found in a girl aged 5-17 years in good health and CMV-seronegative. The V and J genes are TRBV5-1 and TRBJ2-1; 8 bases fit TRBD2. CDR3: CASSLGDGGRTYEQFF. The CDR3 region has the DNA TGCGCCAGCAGCTTGGGGGATGGCGGGAGGACGTATGAGCAGTTCTTC.